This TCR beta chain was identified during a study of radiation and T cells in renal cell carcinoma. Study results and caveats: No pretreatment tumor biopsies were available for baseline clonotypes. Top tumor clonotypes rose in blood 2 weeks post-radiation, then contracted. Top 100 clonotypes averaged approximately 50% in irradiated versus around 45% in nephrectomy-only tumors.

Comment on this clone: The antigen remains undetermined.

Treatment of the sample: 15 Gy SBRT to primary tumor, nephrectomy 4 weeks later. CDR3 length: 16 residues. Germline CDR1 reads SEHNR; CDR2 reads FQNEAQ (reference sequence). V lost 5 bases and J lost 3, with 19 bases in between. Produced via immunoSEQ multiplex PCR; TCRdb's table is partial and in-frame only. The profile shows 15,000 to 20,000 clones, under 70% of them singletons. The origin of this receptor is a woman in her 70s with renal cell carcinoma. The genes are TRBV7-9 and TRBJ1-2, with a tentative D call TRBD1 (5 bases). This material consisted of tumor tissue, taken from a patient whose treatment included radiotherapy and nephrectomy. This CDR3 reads CASSQGDGKGHYGYTF. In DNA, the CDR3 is TGTGCCAGCAGCCAAGGCGACGGAAAGGGGCACTATGGCTACACCTTC.